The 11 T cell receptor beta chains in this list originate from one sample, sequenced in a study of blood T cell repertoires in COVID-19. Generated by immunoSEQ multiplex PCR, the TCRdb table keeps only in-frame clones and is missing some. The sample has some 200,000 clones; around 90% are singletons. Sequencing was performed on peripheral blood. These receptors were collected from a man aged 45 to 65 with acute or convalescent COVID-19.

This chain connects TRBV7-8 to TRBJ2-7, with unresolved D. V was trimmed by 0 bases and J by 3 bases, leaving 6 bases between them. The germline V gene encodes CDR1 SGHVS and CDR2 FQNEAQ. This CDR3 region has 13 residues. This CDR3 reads CASSLARLYEQYF. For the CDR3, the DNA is TGTGCCAGCAGCTTAGCGCGTCTCTACGAGCAGTACTTC.

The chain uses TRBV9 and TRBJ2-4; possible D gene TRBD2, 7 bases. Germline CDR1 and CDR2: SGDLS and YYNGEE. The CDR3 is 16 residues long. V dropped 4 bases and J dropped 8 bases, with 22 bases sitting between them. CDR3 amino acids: CASSPTRAGQLDIQYF. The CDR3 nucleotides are TGTGCCAGCAGCCCCACAAGAGCGGGACAACTCGACATTCAGTACTTC.

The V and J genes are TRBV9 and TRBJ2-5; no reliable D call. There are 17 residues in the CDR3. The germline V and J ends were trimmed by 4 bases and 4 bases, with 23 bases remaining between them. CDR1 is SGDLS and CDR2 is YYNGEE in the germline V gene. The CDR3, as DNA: TGTGCCAGCAGCAATAGCCTGATGGGTTTGCCTGGAGAGACCCAGTACTTC. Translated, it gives CASSNSLMGLPGETQYF.

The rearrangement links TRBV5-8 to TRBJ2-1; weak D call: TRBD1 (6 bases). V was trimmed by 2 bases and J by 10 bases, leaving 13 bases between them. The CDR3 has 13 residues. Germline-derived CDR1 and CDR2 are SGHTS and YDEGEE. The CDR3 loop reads CASSFVGQSEQFF. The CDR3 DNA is TGTGCCAGCAGCTTCGTCGGACAGTCGGAGCAGTTCTTC. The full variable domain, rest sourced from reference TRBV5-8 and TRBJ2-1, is EAGVTQSPTHLIKTRGQQATLRCSPISGHTSVYWYQQALGLGLQFLLWYDEGEERNRGNFPPRFSGRQFPNYSSELNVNALELEDSALYLCASSFVGQSEQFFGPGTRLTVL.

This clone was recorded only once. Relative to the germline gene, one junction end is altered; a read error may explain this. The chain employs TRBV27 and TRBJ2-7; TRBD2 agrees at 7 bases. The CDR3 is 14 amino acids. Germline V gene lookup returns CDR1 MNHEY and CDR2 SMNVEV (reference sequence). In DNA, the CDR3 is TGTGCCAGCAGTCTATCGGGACTAAATTACGAGCAGTACTTC. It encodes CASSLSGLNYEQYF.

The CDR3 nucleotides read TGCGCCAGCAGTATGACTAGTTTTATCGGCAATGAGCAGTTCTTC. It is translated as CASSMTSFIGNEQFF. The chain employs TRBV10-2 and TRBJ2-1; maybe TRBD2 (6 bases). The germline CDR1 and CDR2 sequences are WSHSY and SAAADI. V gave up 5 bases and J gave up 6 bases, with 17 bases separating them. The CDR3 consists of 15 residues.

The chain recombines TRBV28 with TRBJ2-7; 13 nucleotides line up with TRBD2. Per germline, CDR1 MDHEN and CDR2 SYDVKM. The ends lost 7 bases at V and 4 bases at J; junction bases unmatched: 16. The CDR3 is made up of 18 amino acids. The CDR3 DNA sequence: TGTGCCAGCACCGGAACTAGCGGGAGGGCCGTTTTAGAGTACGAGCAGTACTTC. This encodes CASTGTSGRAVLEYEQYF.

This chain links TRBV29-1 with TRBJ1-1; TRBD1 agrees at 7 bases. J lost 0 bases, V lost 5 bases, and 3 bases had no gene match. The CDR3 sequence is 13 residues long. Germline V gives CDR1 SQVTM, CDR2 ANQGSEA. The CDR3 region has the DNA TGCAGCGTTCGGGGACAGTTGAACACTGAAGCTTTCTTT. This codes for CSVRGQLNTEAFF.

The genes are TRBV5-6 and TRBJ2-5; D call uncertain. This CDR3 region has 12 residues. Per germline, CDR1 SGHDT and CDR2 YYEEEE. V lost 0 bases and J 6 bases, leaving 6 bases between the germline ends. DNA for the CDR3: TGTGCCAGCAGCTTGGGCTACCAGACCCAGTACTTC. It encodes CASSLGYQTQYF.

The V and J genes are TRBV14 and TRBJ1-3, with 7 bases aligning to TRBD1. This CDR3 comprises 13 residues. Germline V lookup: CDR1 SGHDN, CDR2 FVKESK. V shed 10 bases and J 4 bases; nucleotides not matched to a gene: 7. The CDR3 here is CATTTGFGNTIYF. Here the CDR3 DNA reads TGTGCCACCACGACAGGGTTCGGAAACACCATATATTTT.

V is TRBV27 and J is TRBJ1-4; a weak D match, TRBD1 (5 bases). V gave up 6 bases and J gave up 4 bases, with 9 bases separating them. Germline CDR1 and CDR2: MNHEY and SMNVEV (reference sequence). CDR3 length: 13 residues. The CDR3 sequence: CASSRGGNEKLFF. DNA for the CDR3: TGTGCCAGCAGCCGGGGGGGTAATGAAAAACTGTTTTTT.